The 27 T cell receptor beta chains presented below share a single source sample, sequenced in a study of blood T cell repertoires in COVID-19. The table came from immunoSEQ multiplex PCR; TCRdb's copy has only in-frame clones and leaves some out. This sample has around 200,000 clones, with 80% to 90% found just once. Sequencing input: peripheral blood. These receptors originate from a man aged 45-65 years with active or convalescent COVID-19.

This clone was counted a single time. The genes are TRBV5-1 and TRBJ2-1; perhaps TRBD2 as D (5 bases). The CDR3 is 13 amino acids. V was pared by 3 bases and J by 5 bases, with 9 bases between. CDR1 SGHRS and CDR2 YFSETQ come from the germline V gene. CDR3 protein: CASSSGFNNEQFF. CDR3 DNA: TGCGCCAGCAGCTCGGGGTTCAACAATGAGCAGTTCTTC.

Remarks on this clone: One end of the junction is discordant with germline, which a read error may explain. V and J are TRBV5-1 and TRBJ2-1, with D tentatively TRBD2 (6 bases). Germline CDR1 reads SGHRS; CDR2 reads YFSETQ. The CDR3 totals 14 residues. The CDR3 DNA reads as TGCGCCAGCAACTTGGAGGGACTCCGAAATGAGCAGTTCTTC. Amino acids: CASNLEGLRNEQFF. The complete variable domain, with remaining parts taken from reference TRBV5-1 and TRBJ2-1, reads KAGVTQTPRYLIKTRGQQVTLSCSPISGHRSVSWYQQTPGQGLQFLFEYFSETQRNKGNFPGRFSGRQFSNSRSEMNVSTLELGDSALYLCASNLEGLRNEQFFGPGTRLTVL.

J is TRBJ1-2 and V is TRBV18, with 10 bases aligning to TRBD1. From germline, CDR1 is KGHSH and CDR2 LQKENI. J gave up 5 bases and V 3 bases, and 6 bases lay outside the gene matches. CDR3 size: 15 residues. CDR3 loop: CASSPLGTGEYGYTF. The CDR3 bases are TGTGCCAGCTCACCCCTCGGGACAGGGGAGTATGGCTACACCTTC.

This chain joins TRBV25-1 and TRBJ1-2; the D is unclear. The CDR3 spans 13 residues. Trimming shortened V by 3 bases and J by 2 bases, and 7 bases separated the two germline ends. Germline CDR1 MGHDK, CDR2 SYGVNS. CDR3: CASSDDKNYGYTF. In nucleotides, the CDR3 is TGTGCCAGCAGTGACGACAAGAACTATGGCTACACCTTC.

The chain joins TRBV15 to TRBJ1-1, with 9 positions matching TRBD1. The CDR3 consists of 17 residues. V dropped 1 base and J dropped 1; count of bases not matched to a gene: 7. Germline values: CDR1 LNHNV, CDR2 YYDKDF (reference sequence). This CDR3 is CATSRGWTGAPNTEAFF. The CDR3 coding sequence is TGTGCCACCAGCAGAGGGTGGACAGGGGCTCCGAACACTGAAGCTTTCTTT.

This clone was seen only once. The chain carries TRBV5-6 and TRBJ2-2; 7 bases fit TRBD1. V lost 4 bases and J lost 2; bases outside the gene matches: 8. Germline V gene sequence: CDR1 SGHDT, CDR2 YYEEEE. The CDR3 is 16 residues long. CDR3 amino acids: CASSPVGQANTGELFF. The CDR3 nucleotides are TGTGCCAGCAGCCCCGTTGGACAGGCCAACACCGGGGAGCTGTTTTTT.

This clone was detected only once. The chain has TRBV6-5 and TRBJ2-7; possible D gene TRBD2, 6 bases. Germline V gives CDR1 MNHEY, CDR2 SVGAGI. The CDR3 is made up of 13 amino acids. V lost 6 bases, J lost 2 bases, and 11 bases lay in between. CDR3 in amino acids: CASSRDWAYEQYF. The CDR3, as DNA: TGTGCCAGCAGCCGGGACTGGGCCTACGAGCAGTACTTC.

The CDR3 region has the DNA TGTGCCAGCAGTCAGGGGACAGGGATGGCGGGCAATCAGCCCCAGCATTTT. Protein: CASSQGTGMAGNQPQHF. This chain links TRBV6-6 with TRBJ1-5; 9 bases match TRBD1. Germline lookup yields CDR1 MNHNY and CDR2 SVGAGI (reference sequence). This CDR3 is 17 amino acids long. V was clipped by 5 bases and J by 2 bases; unmatched bases: 10.

This rearrangement joins TRBV6-5 to TRBJ2-5; D remains ambiguous. Looked up from germline, CDR1 is MNHEY and CDR2 is SVGAGI. V was pared by 0 bases and J by 5 bases, with 16 bases between. This CDR3 spans 16 amino acids. CDR3 sequence (DNA): TGTGCCAGCAGTTACTCGATGTGGGTAGCCTCGGAGACCCAGTACTTC. Protein product: CASSYSMWVASETQYF.

The chain links TRBV15 to TRBJ1-1; 9 bases line up with TRBD1. V lost 3 bases, J lost 5 bases, and 7 bases stayed unmatched. Germline CDR1 reads LNHNV; CDR2 reads YYDKDF (reference sequence). The CDR3 runs 15 residues. The CDR3: CATSSNRGRGTEAFF. The CDR3 DNA reads TGTGCCACCAGCAGTAACAGGGGGCGTGGTACTGAAGCTTTCTTT. Full variable domain (rest looked up from reference TRBV15 and TRBJ1-1): DAMVIQNPRYQVTQFGKPVTLSCSQTLNHNVMYWYQQKSSQAPKLLFHYYDKDFNNEADTPDNFQSRRPNTSFCFLDIRSPGLGDTAMYLCATSSNRGRGTEAFFGQGTRLTVV.

This chain links TRBV24-1 with TRBJ2-6; no firm D call. V was clipped by 2 bases and J by 0 bases, with 4 bases between them. The length of the CDR3 is 15 residues. Germline V gives CDR1 KGHDR, CDR2 SFDVKD. The CDR3 region is CATSDSGSGANVLTF. CDR3 nucleotide sequence: TGTGCCACCAGTGATTCAGGCTCTGGGGCCAACGTCCTGACTTTC.

The rearrangement joins TRBV2 to TRBJ2-7; tentative D call: TRBD2 (5 bases). V lost 5 bases and J 0 bases, leaving 11 bases between the germline ends. This CDR3 comprises 14 residues. The germline V gene encodes CDR1 SNHLY and CDR2 FYNNEI. This chain's CDR3 is CASSSAGYSYEQYF. The DNA for the CDR3 is TGTGCCAGCAGTTCGGCGGGTTACTCCTACGAGCAGTACTTC. Based on the CDR3 plus reference TRBV2 and TRBJ2-7, the full variable domain is EPEVTQTPSHQVTQMGQEVILRCVPISNHLYFYWYRQILGQKVEFLVSFYNNEISEKSEIFDDQFSVERPDGSNFTLKIRSTKLEDSAMYFCASSSAGYSYEQYFGPGTRLTVT.

The genes are TRBV6-6 and TRBJ1-3; D remains ambiguous. The V gene lost 2 bases and the J gene lost 0 bases, with 5 bases spanning the gap. Germline-derived CDR1 and CDR2 are MNHNY and SVGAGI (reference sequence). The CDR3 loop spans 14 amino acids. CDR3 amino acids: CASSYDFSGNTIYF. CDR3 in DNA: TGTGCCAGCAGTTACGACTTCTCTGGAAACACCATATATTTT.

The chain uses TRBV24-1 and TRBJ2-2; 9 bases are shared with TRBD1. The trim removed 7 bases at V and 6 bases at J, leaving 11 bases unmatched. Germline CDR1 and CDR2: KGHDR and SFDVKD. The CDR3 spans 16 residues. The chain's CDR3 is CATSPTPGTGPGELFF. The CDR3 DNA reads as TGTGCCACCAGCCCAACCCCCGGGACAGGGCCCGGGGAGCTGTTTTTT.

The J gene is TRBJ2-6, the V gene TRBV18, with TRBD2 identical over 8 bases. The length of the CDR3 is 15 residues. The V and J ends lost 5 bases and 2 bases, in that order; junction bases with no gene match: 2. The germline V gene has CDR1 KGHSH and CDR2 LQKENI. CDR3 DNA: TGTGCCAGCTCAGACGGGAGGGCTGGGGCCAACGTCCTGACTTTC. Translation: CASSDGRAGANVLTF.

The chain uses TRBV19 and TRBJ2-3, with 7 bases aligning to TRBD1. This CDR3 has 15 amino acids. Germline trimming cut 5 bases from V and 0 bases from J; bases unmatched to any gene: 5. Germline CDR1 and CDR2: LNHDA and SQIVND (reference sequence). The CDR3 sequence is CASSQGDTSTDTQYF. The CDR3 DNA reads TGTGCCAGTAGTCAGGGGGACACGAGCACAGATACGCAGTATTTT.

This clone was counted only a few times. The chain employs TRBV7-9 and TRBJ2-1; D uncertain. CDR3 size: 13 residues. Germline CDR1 SEHNR, CDR2 FQNEAQ (reference sequence). V shed 6 bases and J shed 7 bases, with 13 bases lying between them. The CDR3 nucleotides read TGTGCCAGCAGGTCCGACTGGCGGAATGAGCAGTTCTTC. Its translation: CASRSDWRNEQFF. The full variable domain, its missing parts supplied by reference TRBV7-9 and TRBJ2-1, is DTGVSQNPRHKITKRGQNVTFRCDPISEHNRLYWYRQTLGQGPEFLTYFQNEAQLEKSRLLSDRFSAERPKGSFSTLEIQRTEQGDSAMYLCASRSDWRNEQFFGPGTRLTVL.

The V and J genes are TRBV29-1 and TRBJ1-2; D call uncertain. Trimming removed 5 bases at V and 4 bases at J, with 14 bases between. The CDR3 has 13 amino acids. CDR1 is SQVTM, CDR2 ANQGSEA, per germline. The CDR3: CSVIGGGFYGYTF. CDR3 nucleotides: TGCAGCGTTATTGGAGGAGGGTTCTATGGCTACACCTTC.

V and J are TRBV28 and TRBJ2-1; 9 bases are a match to TRBD2. Per germline, CDR1 MDHEN and CDR2 SYDVKM. This CDR3 spans 15 amino acids. V dropped 6 bases and J dropped 8; count of bases not matched to a gene: 11. CDR3 nucleotide sequence: TGTGCCAGCAGGGGAGGGGGACTAGCAGAACATGAGCAGTTCTTC. It yields the protein CASRGGGLAEHEQFF.

This clone was observed a single time. The genes are TRBV7-6 and TRBJ1-6; maybe TRBD1 (6 bases). CDR1 is SGHVS, CDR2 FNYEAQ, per germline. The CDR3 loop spans 16 amino acids. Deletions cut 5 bases from V and 7 bases from J, with 18 bases between. CDR3 coding DNA: TGTGCCAGCAGCCCGGGCGACAGGATTGGAAATTCACCCCTCCACTTT. Its protein product is CASSPGDRIGNSPLHF.

As DNA, the CDR3 is TGTGCCATCAGTGAGTCGTCCGGGGGTCTGGCTAACTATGGCTACACCTTC. This codes for CAISESSGGLANYGYTF. The rearrangement links TRBV10-3 to TRBJ1-2; D perhaps matches TRBD1 (5 bases). CDR1 is ENHRY and CDR2 is SYGVKD in the germline V gene. CDR3 length: 17 amino acids. With 0 bases removed from V and 0 bases from J, the gap between germline ends came to 14 bases.

This chain links TRBV5-1 with TRBJ2-7; TRBD1 matches 9 bases. The CDR3 length is 14 residues. Per germline, CDR1 SGHRS and CDR2 YFSETQ. J gave up 3 bases and V 4 bases, and 5 bases lay outside the gene matches. The CDR3 DNA follows: TGCGCCAGCAGCCCCCGGACAGGGGACTACGAGCAGTACTTC. Residues: CASSPRTGDYEQYF.

The chain joins TRBV4-1 to TRBJ2-1; 11 nucleotides align to TRBD2. Germline CDR1 reads MGHRA; CDR2 reads YSYEKL. This CDR3 has 19 amino acids. V lost 3 bases to trimming and J lost 0 bases; unmatched junction nucleotides: 10. The CDR3: CASSQERLAGLPSYNEQFF. The CDR3 DNA follows: TGCGCCAGCAGCCAGGAAAGACTAGCGGGACTACCCTCCTACAATGAGCAGTTCTTC.

The chain uses TRBV9 and TRBJ1-5; TRBD1 might be the D (5 bases). Germline CDR1 is SGDLS and CDR2 is YYNGEE. The V end lost 8 bases, the J end lost 0 bases, and 15 bases lay between the germline ends. The CDR3 has 15 amino acids. The CDR3 is CASAPDSYSNQPQHF. CDR3 nucleotide sequence: TGTGCCAGTGCCCCCGACAGCTATAGCAATCAGCCCCAGCATTTT.

The genes are TRBV5-4 and TRBJ2-1; 7 bases line up with TRBD2. The germline CDR1 and CDR2 sequences are SGHNT and YYREEE (reference sequence). CDR3 length: 14 residues. J was trimmed by 8 bases and V by 2 bases; bases with no gene match: 7. CDR3 in DNA: TGTGCCAGCAGCTTTGGACTAGTTGGGGATGAGCAGTTCTTC. Its translation: CASSFGLVGDEQFF.

The chain uses TRBV27 and TRBJ1-1; D is undetermined. Trimming took off 3 bases at V and 3 bases at J, with 5 bases between the two ends. CDR3 length: 12 residues. Germline CDR1 reads MNHEY; CDR2 reads SMNVEV (reference sequence). The chain's CDR3 is CASSLRDTEAFF. The CDR3 DNA sequence: TGTGCCAGCAGTTTGAGAGACACTGAAGCTTTCTTT.

The J gene is TRBJ1-2, the V gene TRBV28, with D perhaps TRBD1 (6 bases). CDR1 is MDHEN and CDR2 is SYDVKM in the germline V gene. The CDR3 is made up of 15 amino acids. The V end lost 3 bases, the J end lost 0 bases, and 11 bases lay between the germline ends. DNA of the CDR3: TGTGCCAGCAGTTTTTACAGGGCGACTAACTATGGCTACACCTTC. Protein sequence: CASSFYRATNYGYTF.